Listed here are 30 T cell receptor beta chains from one sample, sequenced in a study of CD8 T cells in ankylosing spondylitis. Via MiXCR, TCRdb re-called the 5' RACE reads, giving one row per CDR3 protein. The sample includes 25,000 to 35,000 distinct CDR3 sequences, 6.5% to 9% of them seen just once. The sequenced sample consisted of blood, either unsorted or a sorted T cell fraction (not recorded which). The receptors were gathered from a male donor with ankylosing spondylitis or in good health (not recorded which).

This clonotype has just a few counts. This chain connects TRBV6-5 to TRBJ2-2, with TRBD2 as a possible D gene (6 bases). This CDR3 contains 17 residues. The germline V gene encodes CDR1 MNHEY and CDR2 SVGAGI. V was shortened by 0 bases and J by 4 bases, with 15 bases between the two germline ends. The CDR3 is CASSYSLWARGTGELFF. DNA of the CDR3: TGTGCCAGCAGTTACTCGTTGTGGGCGCGGGGCACCGGGGAGCTGTTTTTT.

In this sample, this clonotype turned up many times. The chain employs TRBV7-2 and TRBJ1-4, with 8 bases fitting TRBD1. Unmatched junction bases numbered 13, after V lost 5 bases and J lost 8 bases. The CDR3 sequence is 16 residues long. The germline gives CDR1 SGHTA, CDR2 FQGNSA. In nucleotides, the CDR3 is TGTGCCAGCAGCCCTCTGGGGACAGGCGGTGAAGAAAAACTGTTTTTT. It is translated as CASSPLGTGGEEKLFF.

In this sample, this clonotype turned up many times. CDR3 residues: CASSLEASGGTEAFF. The CDR3 DNA follows: TGTGCCAGCAGCTTAGAGGCCAGTGGGGGGACTGAAGCTTTCTTT. The chain uses TRBV7-2 and TRBJ1-1, with a weak D call TRBD1 (5 bases). The CDR3 is 15 amino acids. Germline values: CDR1 SGHTA, CDR2 FQGNSA. V was cut by 1 base and J by 5 bases, with 14 bases left in between.

The rearrangement uses TRBV11-2 and TRBJ2-3, with D unresolved. Germline V gene sequence: CDR1 SGHAT, CDR2 FQNNGV. The CDR3 consists of 16 residues. The V gene lost 2 bases and the J gene lost 3 bases, with 15 bases spanning the gap. The CDR3 is CASSLKGFASTDTQYF. Written as DNA, the CDR3 is TGTGCCAGCAGCTTAAAGGGTTTTGCGTCTACAGATACGCAGTATTTT.

This clonotype was seen repeatedly, ten times or more. The chain links TRBV5-5 to TRBJ1-5; D unclear. The CDR3 runs to 13 residues. With 4 bases removed from V and 5 bases from J, the gap between germline ends came to 10 bases. Germline-derived CDR1 and CDR2 are SGHKS and YYEKEE (reference sequence). The CDR3 protein is CASSGGSYQPQHF. The CDR3, as DNA: TGTGCCAGCAGCGGCGGGAGTTATCAGCCCCAGCATTTT.

Many counts were recorded for this clonotype. V usage is TRBV27 and J usage is TRBJ2-3, with 7 bases matching TRBD2. V was clipped by 0 bases and J by 3 bases; unmatched bases: 15. The V gene's germline CDR1 is MNHEY and CDR2 SMNVEV (reference sequence). CDR3 size: 19 residues. CDR3 loop: CASSLSPARAGEGTDTQYF. The CDR3 DNA sequence: TGTGCCAGCAGTTTATCCCCGGCCCGCGCGGGAGAGGGGACAGATACGCAGTATTTT.

In its sample, this clonotype was seen many times. J is TRBJ2-3 and V is TRBV20-1; no reliable D call. Germline loops: CDR1 DFQATT, CDR2 SNEGSKA (reference sequence). This CDR3 is 11 amino acids long. Trimming pared 5 bases from V and 5 bases from J, leaving 8 bases between. The CDR3 spells CSAVRVDTQYF. The CDR3 bases are TGCAGTGCTGTCCGGGTAGATACGCAGTATTTT.

In its sample, this clonotype was seen many times. The CDR3 here is CASSPPGVTKEQYF. The CDR3, as DNA: TGTGCCAGCAGTCCTCCCGGGGTCACCAAGGAGCAGTACTTC. This sequence joins TRBV27 and TRBJ2-7, with D maybe TRBD2 (5 bases). The CDR3 runs to 14 residues. From germline, CDR1 is MNHEY and CDR2 SMNVEV (reference sequence). V shed 5 bases and J shed 7 bases, with 18 bases lying between them.

The J gene is TRBJ2-7, the V gene TRBV20-1; 9 bases are a match to TRBD2. CDR3 length equals 15 residues. With 5 bases clipped from V and 3 bases from J, the junction kept 11 bases outside the gene matches. CDR1 is DFQATT and CDR2 is SNEGSKA in the germline V gene (reference sequence). The chain's CDR3 is CSASGSSGSLYEQYF. The CDR3 DNA reads TGCAGTGCTTCAGGAAGTAGCGGGAGTCTCTACGAGCAGTACTTC.

This rearrangement joins TRBV29-1 to TRBJ2-1, with D tentatively TRBD2 (7 bases). Deletions cut 2 bases from V and 13 bases from J, with 18 bases between. The CDR3 contains 13 residues. Germline CDR1 reads SQVTM; CDR2 reads ANQGSEA. CDR3 DNA sequence: TGCAGCGTTGAATCCACCCAGGGAGGGGGTCAGTTCTTC. Protein product: CSVESTQGGGQFF.

This clonotype has a count of ten or more. This chain links TRBV28 with TRBJ2-7; D possibly corresponds to TRBD1 (6 bases). There are 14 residues in the CDR3. Germline values: CDR1 MDHEN, CDR2 SYDVKM. Trimming shortened V by 2 bases and J by 7 bases, and 15 bases separated the two germline ends. Written as DNA, the CDR3 is TGTGCCAGCAGTTTAGGACGGACAGTTGGGGAGCAGTACTTC. Protein product: CASSLGRTVGEQYF. Filled out from reference TRBV28 and TRBJ2-7, the complete variable domain reads DVKVTQSSRYLVKRTGEKVFLECVQDMDHENMFWYRQDPGLGLRLIYFSYDVKMKEKGDIPEGYSVSREKKERFSLILESASTNQTSMYLCASSLGRTVGEQYFGPGTRLTVT.

This clonotype appeared many times. V usage is TRBV5-1 and J usage is TRBJ2-7; D is undetermined. The germline V gene encodes CDR1 SGHRS and CDR2 YFSETQ. Trimming took 0 bases from V and 5 from J, leaving 9 bases between them. The CDR3 has 13 residues. The CDR3 DNA reads as TGCGCCAGCAGCTTGGGACAAGGCGACGAGCAGTACTTC. It codes for CASSLGQGDEQYF. Looking up the rest from reference TRBV5-1 and TRBJ2-7 gives the full variable domain: KAGVTQTPRYLIKTRGQQVTLSCSPISGHRSVSWYQQTPGQGLQFLFEYFSETQRNKGNFPGRFSGRQFSNSRSEMNVSTLELGDSALYLCASSLGQGDEQYFGPGTRLTVT.

This clonotype is judged medium-sized. J is TRBJ2-3 and V is TRBV2; unclear D gene. This CDR3 has 13 amino acids. Trimming took off 5 bases at V and 2 bases at J, with 8 bases between the two ends. Per germline, CDR1 SNHLY and CDR2 FYNNEI. The CDR3 coding sequence is TGTGCCAGCAGTAAGGGATTCACAGATACGCAGTATTTT. This gives the protein CASSKGFTDTQYF.

This clonotype was recorded at least ten times. The rearrangement links TRBV4-1 to TRBJ2-3, with TRBD2 matching 7 bases. V shed 3 bases and J 1 base; nucleotides not matched to a gene: 4. Germline lookup yields CDR1 MGHRA and CDR2 YSYEKL. The CDR3 consists of 15 residues. CDR3 DNA: TGCGCCAGCAGCCATCACGGACTAGGCACAGATACGCAGTATTTT. Translating gives CASSHHGLGTDTQYF.

This clonotype was counted ten times or more. J is TRBJ1-5 and V is TRBV20-1; D is perhaps TRBD1 (5 bases). Per germline, CDR1 DFQATT and CDR2 SNEGSKA (reference sequence). V lost 0 bases and J 7 bases, leaving 16 bases between the germline ends. CDR3 length equals 15 residues. CDR3 DNA: TGCAGTGCTAGAGATCATCAGGGAGCCCCCCAGCCCCAGCATTTT. Its protein is CSARDHQGAPQPQHF.

V is TRBV5-5 and J is TRBJ2-1; 16 bases line up with TRBD2. The V segment lost 0 bases and the J segment 6 bases; nucleotides outside the gene matches: 6. CDR3 length: 18 residues. The V gene's germline CDR1 is SGHKS and CDR2 YYEKEE (reference sequence). The CDR3: CASSLAGTSGRAGNEQFF. The CDR3 region has the DNA TGTGCCAGCAGCTTGGCCGGGACTAGCGGGAGGGCCGGCAATGAGCAGTTCTTC.

This clonotype was counted ten times or more. The V call is TRBV2, the J call TRBJ2-2; the D is unclear. The V gene lost 7 bases and the J gene lost 4 bases, with 4 bases spanning the gap. The germline gives CDR1 SNHLY, CDR2 FYNNEI. The CDR3 totals 11 residues. The CDR3 nucleotides are TGTGCCAGCAAGCGCACCGGGGAGCTGTTTTTT. This gives the protein CASKRTGELFF. Supplemented by reference TRBV2 and TRBJ2-2, the full variable domain reads EPEVTQTPSHQVTQMGQEVILRCVPISNHLYFYWYRQILGQKVEFLVSFYNNEISEKSEIFDDQFSVERPDGSNFTLKIRSTKLEDSAMYFCASKRTGELFFGEGSRLTVL.

At least ten counts were recorded for this clonotype. The chain combines TRBV15 with TRBJ2-7; 7 positions agree with TRBD1. J lost 2 bases, V lost 1 base, and 5 bases had no gene match. Germline CDR1 reads LNHNV; CDR2 reads YYDKDF (reference sequence). This CDR3 has 15 residues. The CDR3 protein is CATSRGRQGPYEQYF. CDR3 bases: TGTGCCACCAGCAGAGGAAGACAGGGTCCCTACGAGCAGTACTTC. Variable domain in full (rest from reference TRBV15 and TRBJ2-7): DAMVIQNPRYQVTQFGKPVTLSCSQTLNHNVMYWYQQKSSQAPKLLFHYYDKDFNNEADTPDNFQSRRPNTSFCFLDIRSPGLGDTAMYLCATSRGRQGPYEQYFGPGTRLTVT.

The rearrangement uses TRBV20-1 and TRBJ1-5; no clear D. Germline V gene sequence: CDR1 DFQATT, CDR2 SNEGSKA (reference sequence). CDR3 size: 13 residues. V gave up 1 base and J gave up 2 bases, with 6 bases separating them. The CDR3 region has the DNA TGCAGTGCTAGAGGAGGTGGCAATCAGCCCCAGCATTTT. Protein product: CSARGGGNQPQHF.

This clonotype appeared many times. The chain employs TRBV24-1 and TRBJ1-1; D may be TRBD1 (6 bases). V lost 10 bases, J lost 4 bases, and 15 bases lay in between. The CDR3 is 13 amino acids. Germline CDR1 is KGHDR and CDR2 is SFDVKD. The CDR3 nucleotides are TGTGCCACTTCGACAGGTTCGGCCACTGAAGCTTTCTTT. Translated, it gives CATSTGSATEAFF.

The rearrangement links TRBV5-1 to TRBJ2-7; 12 bases agree with TRBD1. The CDR3 runs 16 residues. Germline CDR1 and CDR2: SGHRS and YFSETQ. Trimming at V came to 0 bases and at J to 7 bases, leaving 8 bases not matched to a gene. CDR3 nucleotides: TGCGCCAGCAGCTTGGGCCCGGGACAGGGGGCTTCGGAGCAGTACTTC. This encodes CASSLGPGQGASEQYF.

This clonotype was detected ten times or more. This chain uses TRBV20-1 with TRBJ1-1; 11 bases fit TRBD1. The germline gives CDR1 DFQATT, CDR2 SNEGSKA (reference sequence). V trimming: 3 bases; J trimming: 6 bases; junction bases outside the gene matches: 3. This CDR3 contains 13 residues. CDR3 sequence: CSARDRGPSEAFF. The CDR3 DNA is TGCAGTGCTAGGGACAGGGGGCCCTCTGAAGCTTTCTTT.

This clonotype has ten or more counts. The junction does not match germline at one end; this may be a read error. The chain recombines TRBV29-1 with TRBJ2-4; TRBD2 matches 7 bases. The CDR3 runs 11 residues. CDR1 and CDR2 from the germline V gene are SQVTM and ANQGSEA. The CDR3 sequence: CSVEDSGTIHF. Here the CDR3 DNA reads TGCAGCGTTGAAGATTCGGGGACTATTCACTTC.

The table lists this clonotype with many counts. CDR3 sequence (DNA): TGTGCCAGCACCGGTGGGGAGGACACCGGGGAGCTGTTTTTT. Protein sequence: CASTGGEDTGELFF. The V gene is TRBV12-3 or TRBV12-4, the J gene TRBJ2-2; TRBD2 might be the D (6 bases). Trimming shortened V by 7 bases and J by 3 bases, and 12 bases separated the two germline ends. The CDR3 consists of 14 residues.

This clonotype was detected many times. The chain employs TRBV7-8 and TRBJ2-7; D gene ambiguous. V was clipped by 2 bases and J by 2 bases, with 7 bases between them. The CDR3 spans 13 residues. In germline, CDR1 is SGHVS, CDR2 FQNEAQ. The CDR3 here is CASSLSGPYEQYF. The CDR3 DNA reads as TGTGCCAGCAGCTTATCAGGTCCCTACGAGCAGTACTTC.

This clonotype appeared many times. The V and J genes are TRBV15 and TRBJ2-7; D tentatively reads TRBD1 or TRBD2 (5 bases each). The germline V gene encodes CDR1 LNHNV and CDR2 YYDKDF (reference sequence). The germline V and J ends were trimmed by 3 bases and 7 bases, with 16 bases remaining between them. This CDR3 is 14 amino acids long. CDR3 in amino acids: CATSRGDAAREQYF. CDR3 in DNA: TGTGCCACCAGCAGGGGGGACGCGGCTAGGGAGCAGTACTTC. Looking up the rest from reference TRBV15 and TRBJ2-7 gives the full variable domain: DAMVIQNPRYQVTQFGKPVTLSCSQTLNHNVMYWYQQKSSQAPKLLFHYYDKDFNNEADTPDNFQSRRPNTSFCFLDIRSPGLGDTAMYLCATSRGDAAREQYFGPGTRLTVT.

This clonotype has only a few counts. V is TRBV5-2 and J is TRBJ2-6. TRBV5-2 represents a pseudogene. This CDR3 has 14 residues. CDR3 in amino acids: CARGSGLGANVLTF. Here the CDR3 DNA reads TGTGCCAGGGGCTCAGGGCTTGGGGCCAACGTCCTGACTTTC.

This clonotype was counted ten times or more. V and J are TRBV20-1 and TRBJ2-7; 7 nucleotides match TRBD1. CDR3 length equals 15 residues. In germline, CDR1 is DFQATT, CDR2 SNEGSKA (reference sequence). Trimming cost V 0 bases and J 3 bases; bases outside gene matches: 8. For the CDR3, the DNA is TGCAGTGCTAGAGATGAAAGGCAGGGGGTCTACGAGCAGTACTTC. Encoded protein: CSARDERQGVYEQYF.

The CDR3 loop is CASSRGQETQYF. As DNA, the CDR3 is TGTGCCAGCAGTCGTGGCCAAGAGACCCAGTACTTC. The chain carries TRBV27 and TRBJ2-5; D uncertain. CDR1 and CDR2 from the germline V gene are MNHEY and SMNVEV (reference sequence). The CDR3 spans 12 residues. Trimming left V 5 bases short and J 1 base short, with 5 bases between.

This clonotype came up many times. The chain recombines TRBV27 with TRBJ2-3; D assignment may be TRBD1 or TRBD2 (6 bases each). Trimming cost V 2 bases and J 0 bases, with 12 bases left between them. CDR1 and CDR2 from the germline V gene are MNHEY and SMNVEV (reference sequence). CDR3 length: 16 residues. The CDR3 DNA sequence: TGTGCCAGCAGTTTAAATTTAGGGGGGAGCACAGATACGCAGTATTTT. This codes for CASSLNLGGSTDTQYF.